This T cell receptor (beta chain) was obtained from a study of OX40 agonist ivuxolimab in advanced cancers. Across the study: The dose-escalation cohort was just under 85% male, with a mean age of 60 years, ranging about 20 to 85.

Clones were sequenced by immunoSEQ multiplex PCR, and TCRdb holds only the in-frame ones, with some missing. The sample lists about 77,000 clones; roughly 80% were seen once. The CDR3 contains 15 residues. Trimming took 2 bases from V and 4 from J, leaving 12 bases between them. Looked up from germline, CDR1 is KGHSH and CDR2 is LQKENI. V usage is TRBV18 and J usage is TRBJ2-1; possibly TRBD1 or TRBD2 for D (5 bases each). The starting material was CD4+ or CD8+ T cells sorted from blood, obtained in a trial of the OX40 agonist ivuxolimab. The TCR was taken from an adult with an advanced solid tumor such as melanoma, head and neck, liver or kidney cancer. CDR3 nucleotide sequence: TGTGCCAGCTCACCAAATTCGGGGCCGTACAATGAGCAGTTCTTC. Translated: CASSPNSGPYNEQFF.